The 18 T cell receptor beta chains below all came from one sample that was sequenced in a study of blood T cell repertoires in COVID-19. Assay used: immunoSEQ multiplex PCR; TCRdb lists only in-frame clones, some missing. Here the sample spans about 130,000 clones, roughly four fifths being singletons. Material: peripheral blood. Source of these receptors: a man aged 60 to 69 with acute or convalescent COVID-19.

This chain links TRBV6-5 with TRBJ2-1; TRBD2 agrees at 8 bases. The CDR3 sequence is 12 residues long. The V and J ends lost 5 bases and 7 bases, in that order; junction bases with no gene match: 1. Germline lookup yields CDR1 MNHEY and CDR2 SVGAGI. Written as DNA, the CDR3 is TGTGCCAGCAGTCTAGCGGGTAATGAGCAGTTCTTC. This translates into CASSLAGNEQFF.

The table lists this clone with a count of one. The chain couples TRBV29-1 to TRBJ1-2, with 9 positions matching TRBD1. Germline V gene data show CDR1 as SQVTM and CDR2 as ANQGSEA. The CDR3 has 14 amino acids. V shed 6 bases, J shed 4 bases, and the junction held 9 bases outside the gene matches. CDR3: CSVGGQGGGYGYTF. The CDR3 DNA sequence: TGCAGCGTGGGGGGACAGGGTGGAGGCTATGGCTACACCTTC.

This chain connects TRBV6-5 to TRBJ2-7; 7 nucleotides align to TRBD1. V lost 5 bases to trimming and J lost 4 bases; unmatched junction nucleotides: 8. Germline lookup yields CDR1 MNHEY and CDR2 SVGAGI. CDR3 length equals 14 residues. The CDR3 nucleotides are TGTGCCAGCAGTAAGACAGGGAGCCAGTACGAGCAGTACTTC. This gives the protein CASSKTGSQYEQYF.

This chain connects TRBV30 to TRBJ1-1, with D tentatively TRBD1 (5 bases). CDR3 length: 14 residues. The germline CDR1 and CDR2 sequences are GTSNPN and SVGIG (reference sequence). V was pared by 2 bases and J by 0 bases, with 10 bases between. The CDR3 DNA is TGTGCCTGGAGTTGGGGGGGAATGAACACTGAAGCTTTCTTT. It yields the protein CAWSWGGMNTEAFF.

The genes are TRBV7-8 and TRBJ1-6; D is perhaps TRBD1 (6 bases). There are 14 residues in the CDR3. V was cut by 0 bases and J by 10 bases, with 10 bases left in between. Germline lookup yields CDR1 SGHVS and CDR2 FQNEAQ. CDR3 sequence: CASSLAQGQSPLHF. As DNA, the CDR3 is TGTGCCAGCAGCTTAGCACAGGGCCAATCACCCCTCCACTTT.

In DNA, the CDR3 is TGTGCCAGCAGCCATCCCAGGAGGGGGCGGGTACTAAATTCGGAGACCCAGTACTTC. Translation gives CASSHPRRGRVLNSETQYF. The chain is built from TRBV3-1 (or the pseudogene TRBV3-2) and TRBJ2-5; TRBD1 might be the D (7 bases). V was cut by 3 bases and J by 5 bases, with 28 bases left in between. There are 19 residues in the CDR3. Germline-derived CDR1 and CDR2 are LGHDT and YNNKEL (reference sequence).

The genes are TRBV9 and TRBJ2-2; 8 positions match TRBD1. The CDR3 is 14 amino acids. Looked up from germline, CDR1 is SGDLS and CDR2 is YYNGEE. The V gene end was trimmed by 7 bases and the J gene end by 4 bases; junction bases not matched to a gene: 6. CDR3: CASVGQGATGELFF. The CDR3 DNA is TGTGCCAGCGTTGGGCAGGGGGCCACCGGGGAGCTGTTTTTT.

The chain uses TRBV7-3 and TRBJ2-1, with TRBD1 matching over 7 bases. Germline values: CDR1 SGHTA, CDR2 FQGTGA. The CDR3 has 16 amino acids. J gave up 2 bases and V 2 bases, and 6 bases lay outside the gene matches. In DNA form, the CDR3 reads TGTGCCAGCAGCTTAGCCAGGGGGATACCCTACAATGAGCAGTTCTTC. Amino acid sequence: CASSLARGIPYNEQFF.

A single count supports this clone. The chain has TRBV3-1 (or the pseudogene TRBV3-2) and TRBJ1-5, with unresolved D. V lost 3 bases and J 5 bases, leaving 17 bases between the germline ends. Germline V gene sequence: CDR1 LGHDT, CDR2 YNNKEL (reference sequence). This CDR3 region has 16 residues. CDR3 bases: TGTGCCAGCAGCCATGGCGGCAGTAAGAGGGATCAGCCCCAGCATTTT. This translates into CASSHGGSKRDQPQHF.

This chain uses TRBV6-6 with TRBJ1-1; 7 bases map to TRBD1. The V segment lost 6 bases and the J segment 2 bases; nucleotides outside the gene matches: 6. The CDR3 has 14 amino acids. Germline V gene lookup returns CDR1 MNHNY and CDR2 SVGAGI (reference sequence). The DNA of the CDR3 is TGTGCCAGCAGCTCGACAGGGCTCAACACTGAAGCTTTCTTT. This codes for CASSSTGLNTEAFF.

The chain recombines TRBV4-1 with TRBJ1-4, with D perhaps TRBD1 (5 bases). Germline V gene lookup returns CDR1 MGHRA and CDR2 YSYEKL. This CDR3 contains 15 residues. V was clipped by 0 bases and J by 7 bases, with 12 bases between them. Here the CDR3 reads CASSQDPAGPEKLFF. Here the CDR3 DNA reads TGCGCCAGCAGCCAAGATCCGGCAGGGCCTGAAAAACTGTTTTTT.

The chain links TRBV7-2 to TRBJ2-5, with 10 bases fitting TRBD2. Trimming removed 0 bases from V and 7 bases from J; junction bases left unmatched: 5. This CDR3 spans 15 amino acids. Per germline, CDR1 SGHTA and CDR2 FQGNSA. Here the CDR3 reads CASSLALAGRTTQYF. Here the CDR3 DNA reads TGTGCCAGCAGCTTAGCACTAGCGGGAAGGACGACCCAGTACTTC.

V usage is TRBV30 and J usage is TRBJ1-2; no firm D call. This CDR3 contains 12 residues. In germline, CDR1 is GTSNPN, CDR2 SVGIG (reference sequence). The ends were cut back, 2 bases at V and 8 bases at J, with 12 bases in the middle. CDR3 loop: CAWSPHGEGYTF. For the CDR3, the DNA is TGTGCCTGGAGTCCACACGGGGAGGGCTACACCTTC. Full variable domain (remainder filled in from reference TRBV30 and TRBJ1-2): SQTIHQWPATLVQPVGSPLSLECTVEGTSNPNLYWYRQAAGRGLQLLFYSVGIGQISSEVPQNLSASRPQDRQFILSSKKLLLSDSGFYLCAWSPHGEGYTFGSGTRLTVV.

The table lists this clone with a few counts. The chain is built from TRBV6-4 and TRBJ2-1; D possibly corresponds to TRBD2 (5 bases). Germline CDR1 and CDR2: MRHNA and SNTAGT. The CDR3 is 16 amino acids. The V and J ends lost 3 bases and 3 bases respectively, with 15 bases between them. CDR3 sequence: CASSEHPGINYNEQFF. For the CDR3, the DNA is TGTGCCAGCAGTGAGCATCCCGGGATAAACTACAATGAGCAGTTCTTC.

This sequence joins TRBV30 and TRBJ1-5; D not certain. The V and J ends lost 5 bases and 0 bases respectively, with 8 bases between them. CDR1 and CDR2 from the germline V gene are GTSNPN and SVGIG (reference sequence). This CDR3 contains 13 residues. The CDR3 here is CAWGSGSNQPQHF. In DNA, the CDR3 is TGTGCCTGGGGGTCGGGTAGCAATCAGCCCCAGCATTTT.

The V and J genes are TRBV7-3 and TRBJ1-2, with 7 bases identical to TRBD1. The CDR3 extends over 14 amino acids. With V trimmed by 2 bases and J by 2 bases, 2 bases remained unmatched. CDR1 is SGHTA and CDR2 is FQGTGA in the germline V gene. In DNA, the CDR3 is TGTGCCAGCAGCTTAGAGGGGGCAAACTATGGCTACACCTTC. Amino acids: CASSLEGANYGYTF.

This clone has a single count. V is TRBV9 and J is TRBJ2-7, with D possibly TRBD2 on 5 matching bases. The CDR3 is 17 residues long. The germline V gene encodes CDR1 SGDLS and CDR2 YYNGEE. V dropped 3 bases and J dropped 0 bases, with 19 bases sitting between them. Written as DNA, the CDR3 is TGTGCCAGCAGCGAGGGTTTGGCGGGCTGGAGCTCCTACGAGCAGTACTTC. Its translation is CASSEGLAGWSSYEQYF.

The chain couples TRBV5-8 to TRBJ1-2, with D possibly TRBD1 on 6 matching bases. Germline lookup yields CDR1 SGHTS and CDR2 YDEGEE. The V gene lost 4 bases and the J gene lost 8 bases, with 18 bases spanning the gap. This CDR3 is built from 14 residues. CDR3: CASSPTGLSGGYTF. The CDR3 nucleotides are TGTGCCAGCAGCCCCACAGGGCTCTCGGGCGGCTACACCTTC.